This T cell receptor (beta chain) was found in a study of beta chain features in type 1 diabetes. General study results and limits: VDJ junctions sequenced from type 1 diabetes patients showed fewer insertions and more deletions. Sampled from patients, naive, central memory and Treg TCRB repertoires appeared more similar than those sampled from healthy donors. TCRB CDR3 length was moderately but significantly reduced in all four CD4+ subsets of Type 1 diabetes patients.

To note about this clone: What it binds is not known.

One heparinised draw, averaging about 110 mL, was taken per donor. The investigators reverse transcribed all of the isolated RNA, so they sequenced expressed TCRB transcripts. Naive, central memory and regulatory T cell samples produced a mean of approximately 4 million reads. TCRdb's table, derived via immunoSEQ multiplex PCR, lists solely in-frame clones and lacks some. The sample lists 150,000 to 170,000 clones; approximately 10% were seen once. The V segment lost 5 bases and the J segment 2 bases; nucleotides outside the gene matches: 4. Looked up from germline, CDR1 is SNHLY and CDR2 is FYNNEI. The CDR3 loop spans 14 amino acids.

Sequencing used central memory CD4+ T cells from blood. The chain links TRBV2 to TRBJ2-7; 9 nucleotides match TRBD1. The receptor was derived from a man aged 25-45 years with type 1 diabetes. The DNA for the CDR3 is TGTGCCAGCAGTCGGACAGGGGTCACCTACGAGCAGTACTTC. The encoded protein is CASSRTGVTYEQYF.